The 18 T cell receptor beta chains given below trace back to one sample, sequenced in a study of CD8+CD57+ T cells in acquired aplastic anemia. The TCR beta profiling, which covered VDJ combination and CDR3 sequence, was carried out using genomic DNA as the template. TCRdb passed the reads through MiXCR, listing each CDR3 protein once. The sample consists of 250,000 to 300,000 distinct CDR3 sequences, approximately 57% of them appearing once. The sequencing input was sorted CD4+, CD8+, or CD8+CD57+ T cells (not recorded which) from PBMCs. The receptors stem from a human donor with severe aplastic anemia or a healthy control (not recorded which).

DNA for the CDR3: TGTGCCAGCAGCTTACTCGGGACTAGTGGCTCAGATACGCAGTATTTT. As protein: CASSLLGTSGSDTQYF. The V call is TRBV7-6, the J call TRBJ2-3, with 8 bases identical to TRBD2. CDR1 and CDR2 from the germline V gene are SGHVS and FNYEAQ. Losses at the gene ends were 2 bases for V and 4 bases for J; bases not matched to a gene: 8. This CDR3 comprises 16 residues.

Comment on this clonotype: Germline is not matched at one junction end, which may reflect a read error. The genes are TRBV7-7 and TRBJ2-5; 12 bases are shared with TRBD2. The CDR3 totals 16 residues. In germline, CDR1 is SSHAT, CDR2 FNYEAQ (reference sequence). The DNA of the CDR3 is TGTGCTAGCAGCTTTTCTAGCGGGAGGGCCGTAGAGACCCAGTACTTC. Translating gives CASSFSSGRAVETQYF.

The rearrangement uses TRBV10-3 and TRBJ2-3, with D perhaps TRBD1 (6 bases). Germline assignment: CDR1 ENHRY and CDR2 SYGVKD. The ends were cut back, 4 bases at V and 4 bases at J, with 15 bases in the middle. This CDR3 is built from 15 residues. DNA for the CDR3: TGTGCCATCAGTGCGGACCAGGGGATCCCAGATACGCAGTATTTT. This encodes CAISADQGIPDTQYF.

This clonotype appeared many times. This chain uses TRBV5-1 with TRBJ1-3; no reliable D call. The germline V gene has CDR1 SGHRS and CDR2 YFSETQ. The CDR3 length is 15 residues. The V end lost 4 bases, the J end lost 2 bases, and 13 bases lay between the germline ends. The CDR3 nucleotides are TGCGCCAGCAGCCCCCCACTAGACACTGGAAACACCATATATTTT. Residues: CASSPPLDTGNTIYF.

This chain connects TRBV2 to TRBJ2-7, with 11 bases lining up with TRBD2. V lost 4 bases, J lost 3 bases, and 11 bases stayed unmatched. CDR3 length: 17 residues. Germline CDR1 reads SNHLY; CDR2 reads FYNNEI. CDR3 loop: CASSAGLAGGYDYEQYF. CDR3 nucleotides: TGTGCCAGCAGTGCGGGGCTAGCGGGGGGTTACGACTACGAGCAGTACTTC.

Concerning this clonotype itself: Just one base apart from a much larger clone, this may be a read error. The J gene is TRBJ1-2, the V gene TRBV6-5; the D is unclear. This CDR3 region has 15 residues. Between the trimmed V and J ends, which lost 6 bases and 7 bases, there was a span of 21 bases. CDR1 and CDR2 (germline): MNHEY, SVGAGI. The CDR3 nucleotides read TGTGCCAGCAGGTACCCCACCGGCCAAAGCTGTGGCTACACCTTC. It codes for CASRYPTGQSCGYTF.

The J gene is TRBJ2-5, the V gene TRBV30; D is undetermined. V lost 1 base and J lost 3, with 0 bases in between. The V gene's germline CDR1 is GTSNPN and CDR2 SVGIG (reference sequence). CDR3 length: 10 amino acids. The DNA for the CDR3 is TGTGCCTGGAGTGAAGAGACCCAGTACTTC. It specifies CAWSEETQYF.

The V call is TRBV25-1, the J call TRBJ1-1; D is undetermined. Germline V gene sequence: CDR1 MGHDK, CDR2 SYGVNS. V lost 7 bases to trimming and J lost 3 bases, with 12 bases between them. CDR3 length equals 13 residues. CDR3 nucleotide sequence: TGTGCCAGCACCCGAGGATTTTACACTGAAGCTTTCTTT. Its protein product is CASTRGFYTEAFF.

In this sample, this clonotype turned up many times. The gene calls are TRBV5-1 and TRBJ1-4, with 7 nucleotides matching TRBD1. The CDR3 loop spans 14 amino acids. V lost 3 bases and J lost 5; bases outside the gene matches: 4. Germline loops: CDR1 SGHRS, CDR2 YFSETQ. The CDR3 DNA follows: TGCGCCAGCAGCTCAGGGGGACAAAATGAAAAACTGTTTTTT. This gives the protein CASSSGGQNEKLFF.

This chain connects TRBV15 to TRBJ1-4, with D hard to call. CDR1 is LNHNV and CDR2 is YYDKDF in the germline V gene (reference sequence). This CDR3 region has 14 residues. The V end was cut by 0 bases, the J end by 7 bases, with 9 bases between. The chain's CDR3 is CATSRDQVAEKLFF. The CDR3 DNA sequence: TGTGCCACCAGCAGAGATCAGGTGGCTGAAAAACTGTTTTTT.

This sequence joins TRBV12-3 or TRBV12-4 and TRBJ2-7; 8 bases match TRBD1. J was trimmed by 1 base and V by 2 bases; bases with no gene match: 4. The CDR3 runs 15 residues. The CDR3, as DNA: TGTGCCAGCAGTTTATTAGGGACAGGTTCCTACGAGCAGTACTTC. Protein sequence: CASSLLGTGSYEQYF.

The chain is built from TRBV20-1 and TRBJ1-4, with a possible D match to TRBD1 (6 bases). Germline V CDR1 and CDR2: DFQATT, SNEGSKA (reference sequence). The CDR3 covers 17 residues. With 4 bases removed from V and 2 bases from J, the gap between germline ends came to 20 bases. The CDR3 region has the DNA TGCAGTGCTATGGGGGAGGGGGTCTCTCCTACTAATGAAAAACTGTTTTTT. Protein: CSAMGEGVSPTNEKLFF.

V is TRBV24-1 and J is TRBJ2-2; 10 bases line up with TRBD1. With V trimmed by 7 bases and J by 3 bases, 4 bases remained unmatched. Germline loops: CDR1 KGHDR, CDR2 SFDVKD. The CDR3 has 15 residues. The CDR3 protein is CATRSGTGDTGELFF. The CDR3 DNA is TGTGCCACCAGATCCGGGACAGGGGACACCGGGGAGCTGTTTTTT.

This clonotype was counted at least ten times. The rearrangement links TRBV6-2 or TRBV6-3 to TRBJ2-5; D is perhaps TRBD1 (5 bases). Trimming took off 6 bases at V and 4 bases at J, with 24 bases between the two ends. CDR3 size: 17 residues. Germline V gives CDR1 MNHEY, CDR2 SVGEGT. Here the CDR3 reads CASRYGRLRAGPETQYF. In DNA, the CDR3 is TGTGCCAGCAGATACGGACGTCTAAGGGCAGGGCCAGAGACCCAGTACTTC.

This chain joins TRBV15 and TRBJ2-7; D could derive from TRBD1 or TRBD2 (5 bases each). V shed 4 bases and J shed 5 bases, with 12 bases lying between them. This CDR3 region has 13 residues. CDR1 and CDR2 (germline): LNHNV, YYDKDF (reference sequence). The CDR3 protein is CATSTAGGHEQYF. CDR3 DNA: TGTGCCACCAGCACGGCTGGGGGACACGAGCAGTACTTC.

This chain connects TRBV5-4 to TRBJ2-3, with 14 bases aligning to TRBD2. The germline V gene has CDR1 SGHNT and CDR2 YYREEE (reference sequence). This CDR3 is built from 16 residues. The trim removed 3 bases at V and 6 bases at J, leaving 6 bases unmatched. The CDR3 DNA reads TGTGCCAGCAGCTGGGGGACTAGCGGGGGTCCGGATACGCAGTATTTT. Translation: CASSWGTSGGPDTQYF.

J is TRBJ2-1 and V is TRBV20-1, with D perhaps TRBD2 (5 bases). CDR3 length equals 18 residues. V was clipped by 2 bases and J by 3 bases, with 23 bases between them. Germline V CDR1 and CDR2: DFQATT, SNEGSKA (reference sequence). DNA of the CDR3: TGCAGTGCTAGAATCTCTGCCGGTGTTAGGACTTACTACAATGAGCAGTTCTTC. It codes for CSARISAGVRTYYNEQFF.

This clonotype appeared once. The chain couples TRBV12-3 or TRBV12-4 to TRBJ2-5; possibly TRBD1 or TRBD2 for D (7 bases each). CDR3 length: 15 amino acids. The V end lost 5 bases, the J end lost 5 bases, and 18 bases lay between the germline ends. The CDR3 DNA reads TGTGCCAGCAGTACCCCCAGGGGGGGGAAGGAGACCCAGTACTTC. Its protein product is CASSTPRGGKETQYF.